The 15 T cell receptor beta chains given below trace back to one sample, sequenced in a study of technical replicates of blood from a few donors. The assay was immunoSEQ multiplex PCR, and TCRdb's table has in-frame clones only and misses some. The sample holds about 75,000 clones, about 90% seen once. The specimen was T cells isolated from PBMCs. Receptors originate from a human donor in good health.

The CDR3 DNA reads TGTGCCAGCAGCATAGGACTTTACGAGCAGTACTTC. The encoded protein is CASSIGLYEQYF. V is TRBV21-1 and J is TRBJ2-7; no DNA check was done on the table's D call, TRBD2. TRBV21-1 is deemed a pseudogene. This CDR3 has 12 residues.

The chain joins TRBV29-1 to TRBJ1-2; TRBD1 aligns across 9 bases. J was trimmed by 4 bases and V by 6 bases; bases with no gene match: 9. Germline CDR1 and CDR2: SQVTM and ANQGSEA. The CDR3 loop spans 14 amino acids. For the CDR3, the DNA is TGCAGCGTAGTACAGGGGGCAATCACCTATGGCTACACCTTC. Amino acids: CSVVQGAITYGYTF. Filled out from reference TRBV29-1 and TRBJ1-2, the complete variable domain reads SAVISQKPSRDICQRGTSLTIQCQVDSQVTMMFWYRQQPGQSLTLIATANQGSEATYESGFVIDKFPISRPNLTFSTLTVSNMSPEDSSIYLCSVVQGAITYGYTFGSGTRLTVV.

The chain has TRBV7-3 and TRBJ2-1; 7 bases are shared with TRBD2. The CDR3 sequence is 15 residues long. CDR1 and CDR2 from the germline V gene are SGHTA and FQGTGA. The ends lost 4 bases at V and 7 bases at J; junction bases unmatched: 10. CDR3 coding DNA: TGTGCCAGCAGCTGGTCTAGCGGAGTGGGAAATGAGCAGTTCTTC. Amino acid sequence: CASSWSSGVGNEQFF.

This chain uses TRBV27 with TRBJ1-1; the D is unclear. The germline gives CDR1 MNHEY, CDR2 SMNVEV (reference sequence). V lost 2 bases and J 7 bases, leaving 11 bases between the germline ends. CDR3 size: 13 residues. The CDR3 DNA sequence: TGTGCCAGCAGTTTAACGGCGGCCGGTGAAGCTTTCTTT. Translated: CASSLTAAGEAFF.

The chain links TRBV12-5 to TRBJ2-3; TRBD2 is a possible D gene (7 bases). The CDR3 runs 13 residues. Trimming removed 9 bases from V and 0 bases from J, with 10 bases in between. The germline V gene encodes CDR1 LGHNT and CDR2 FRNRAP. The CDR3 region is CARGGPSTDTQYF. The CDR3 nucleotides are TGTGCTAGGGGGGGGCCTAGCACAGATACGCAGTATTTT.

The rearrangement links TRBV5-4 to TRBJ2-7; D might be TRBD2 (5 bases). The CDR3 consists of 14 residues. Trimming took 4 bases from V and 3 from J, leaving 14 bases between them. Germline-derived CDR1 and CDR2 are SGHNT and YYREEE (reference sequence). CDR3 nucleotide sequence: TGTGCCAGCAGCCCGGACGGGGATCTCTACGAGCAGTACTTC. As protein: CASSPDGDLYEQYF.

The chain's CDR3 is CASSVAGLSSYEQYF. For the CDR3, the DNA is TGTGCCAGCAGCGTAGCAGGGCTTTCGTCCTACGAGCAGTACTTC. The rearrangement joins TRBV9 to TRBJ2-7, with D possibly matching TRBD1 (5 bases). Per germline, CDR1 SGDLS and CDR2 YYNGEE. CDR3 length equals 15 residues. V lost 0 bases, J lost 1 base, and 11 bases lay in between.

This rearrangement joins TRBV7-9 to TRBJ2-3, with D perhaps matching TRBD2 (5 bases). The V end was cut by 5 bases, the J end by 4 bases, with 13 bases between. The CDR3 is made up of 14 amino acids. CDR1 is SEHNR and CDR2 is FQNEAQ in the germline V gene (reference sequence). CDR3 DNA: TGTGCCAGCAGCCCCCAACTAGTCTCAGATACGCAGTATTTT. Translated: CASSPQLVSDTQYF.

The DNA for the CDR3 is TGTGCCAGCTCACCGAGACAAACTAGCGGGAGTGGCTACGAGCAGTACTTC. It encodes CASSPRQTSGSGYEQYF. The chain is built from TRBV18 and TRBJ2-7; 11 nucleotides align to TRBD2. This CDR3 is built from 17 residues. Trimming cost V 3 bases and J 3 bases; bases outside gene matches: 10. Germline V gene sequence: CDR1 KGHSH, CDR2 LQKENI.

The chain employs TRBV7-9 and TRBJ1-4; D unclear. Per germline, CDR1 SEHNR and CDR2 FQNEAQ (reference sequence). Trimming stripped 5 bases from V and 15 bases from J, with 16 bases between. The CDR3 sequence is 12 residues long. CDR3 sequence reads: CASSPGMGEVFF. The CDR3 nucleotides are TGTGCCAGCAGCCCGGGGATGGGAGAGGTGTTTTTT.

The J gene is TRBJ1-1, the V gene TRBV5-1, with 7 bases fitting TRBD1. Trimming took 3 bases from V and 5 from J; bases not matched to a gene: 4. CDR3 size: 13 residues. The germline V gene has CDR1 SGHRS and CDR2 YFSETQ. The CDR3 coding sequence is TGCGCCAGCAGCTGGGACAGCGGGACTGAAGCTTTCTTT. This gives the protein CASSWDSGTEAFF.

As to this clone: At one end the junction does not follow the germline gene, possibly because of a read error. The CDR3 DNA reads TGTGCCAGTAGTATAGTCGCGGGAGTTATGAATGGGCAGTTCTTC. This translates into CASSIVAGVMNGQFF. The V gene is TRBV19, the J gene TRBJ2-1, with TRBD2 matching over 7 bases. This CDR3 region has 15 residues. Looked up from germline, CDR1 is LNHDA and CDR2 is SQIVND (reference sequence). The variable domain in full, with the rest retrieved from reference TRBV19 and TRBJ2-1, is DGGITQSPKYLFRKEGQNVTLSCEQNLNHDAMYWYRQDPGQGLRLIYYSQIVNDFQKGDIAEGYSVSREKKESFPLTVTSAQKNPTAFYLCASSIVAGVMNGQFFGPGTRLTVL.

The V call is TRBV19, the J call TRBJ2-6; D ambiguous. Germline V gives CDR1 LNHDA, CDR2 SQIVND (reference sequence). The CDR3 has 15 amino acids. The V end was cut by 6 bases, the J end by 1 base, with 10 bases between. CDR3 DNA sequence: TGTGCCAGTAGCGAACTACCTTCTGGGGCCAACGTCCTGACTTTC. Its translation: CASSELPSGANVLTF.

The rearrangement joins TRBV19 to TRBJ1-5; tentative D call: TRBD1 (5 bases). The V end was cut by 6 bases, the J end by 0 bases, with 15 bases between. The germline gives CDR1 LNHDA, CDR2 SQIVND (reference sequence). The CDR3 is 16 residues long. CDR3 coding DNA: TGTGCCAGTAGCCGGAAGACAGTTGATAGCAATCAGCCCCAGCATTTT. Its protein product is CASSRKTVDSNQPQHF.

The chain couples TRBV6-4 to TRBJ2-7; perhaps TRBD2 as D (6 bases). V shed 5 bases and J shed 1 base, with 9 bases lying between them. Looked up from germline, CDR1 is MRHNA and CDR2 is SNTAGT. The CDR3 contains 13 residues. CDR3: CASSRDLSYEQYF. Here the CDR3 DNA reads TGTGCCAGCAGTAGGGACTTATCCTACGAGCAGTACTTC.